This T cell receptor beta chain was recorded in a study of cytomegalovirus exposure and HLA in healthy donors. Findings of the study overall: An analysis done earlier found most TCR beta V segments productive about 87% or about 30% of the time. Within the data, a cluster of highly shared sequence variants was likely a sequencing artifact.

The CDR3 runs 15 residues. CDR1 and CDR2 (germline): SGHTA, FQGTGA. Trimming cost V 6 bases and J 4 bases; bases outside gene matches: 4. With regard to this clone: No antigen is known for it. This sample also contains other DNA sequences that code for the same CDR3.

The PCR ran on 60 Vbeta and 13 Jbeta primers. The protocol was immunoSEQ multiplex PCR, while the TCRdb copy is restricted to in-frame clones and leaves out a portion. The sample includes 120,000 to 150,000 clones, 82% of them seen just once. This receptor was obtained from a male donor in good health and CMV-seronegative. Sequenced input: PBMCs. J is TRBJ2-1 and V is TRBV7-3; 12 bases match TRBD2. CDR3 DNA: TGTGCCAGCAGTTTAGGACTAGCGGGGTACAATGAGCAGTTCTTC. Translating it yields CASSLGLAGYNEQFF. The variable domain in full, with the rest retrieved from reference TRBV7-3 and TRBJ2-1, is GAGVSQTPSNKVTEKGKYVELRCDPISGHTALYWYRQSLGQGPEFLIYFQGTGAADDSGLPNDRFFAVRPEGSVSTLKIQRTERGDSAVYLCASSLGLAGYNEQFFGPGTRLTVL.